Below, 20 T cell receptor beta chains from the same sample are listed, as sequenced in a study of OX40 agonist ivuxolimab in advanced cancers. TCRdb's copy holds only in-frame clones and misses some; the assay was immunoSEQ multiplex PCR. The table includes tens of thousands of clones, around four fifths detected once. This material consisted of CD4+ or CD8+ T cells sorted from blood, taken in a trial of the OX40 agonist ivuxolimab. The receptors were gathered from an adult with an advanced solid tumor such as melanoma, head and neck, liver or kidney cancer.

The chain employs TRBV19 and TRBJ1-6; the D is unclear. Germline assignment: CDR1 LNHDA and CDR2 SQIVND (reference sequence). The CDR3 length is 15 residues. V was cut by 0 bases and J by 7 bases, with 10 bases left in between. Written as DNA, the CDR3 is TGTGCCAGTAGTATAGAGGTGGACCGGAATTCACCCCTCCACTTT. Protein product: CASSIEVDRNSPLHF.

Here the CDR3 reads CASRLVGIEQYF. CDR3 in DNA: TGTGCAAGTCGCTTAGTGGGGATCGAGCAGTACTTC. The V gene is TRBV12-2, the J gene TRBJ2-7. TRBV12-2 is tagged as a pseudogene. This CDR3 comprises 12 residues.

The rearrangement uses TRBV5-1 and TRBJ1-1; D gene ambiguous. The germline CDR1 and CDR2 sequences are SGHRS and YFSETQ. The CDR3 spans 14 residues. Trimming took 4 bases from V and 1 from J, leaving 11 bases between them. This CDR3 reads CASSPSGENTEAFF. CDR3 DNA: TGCGCCAGCAGCCCCTCCGGGGAGAACACTGAAGCTTTCTTT.

The chain is built from TRBV5-1 and TRBJ2-5, with 11 bases fitting TRBD2. Germline CDR1 and CDR2: SGHRS and YFSETQ. The length of the CDR3 is 17 residues. Trimming took 0 bases from V and 1 from J; bases not matched to a gene: 5. In DNA form, the CDR3 reads TGCGCCAGCAGCTTGGGGGCAACTAGCGGGGGCCAAGAGACCCAGTACTTC. Translating gives CASSLGATSGGQETQYF.

The chain couples TRBV10-3 to TRBJ1-5, with a tentative D call TRBD1 (5 bases). The ends were cut back, 5 bases at V and 5 bases at J, with 10 bases in the middle. The CDR3 extends over 13 amino acids. The germline V gene has CDR1 ENHRY and CDR2 SYGVKD. The CDR3 region is CAISSQGDQPQHF. The CDR3 DNA reads TGTGCCATCAGTAGCCAGGGAGATCAGCCCCAGCATTTT.

There are a few counts of this clone. V and J are TRBV5-1 and TRBJ1-1, with D possibly TRBD1 on 5 matching bases. The V and J ends lost 0 bases and 8 bases respectively, with 14 bases between them. Germline assignment: CDR1 SGHRS and CDR2 YFSETQ. There are 14 residues in the CDR3. CDR3 sequence reads: CASSLDAGTTEAFF. The DNA of the CDR3 is TGCGCCAGCAGCTTGGACGCCGGGACCACAGAAGCTTTCTTT.

The chain combines TRBV5-1 with TRBJ2-5, with D hard to call. The germline CDR1 and CDR2 sequences are SGHRS and YFSETQ. V was shortened by 4 bases and J by 4 bases, with 14 bases between the two germline ends. This CDR3 spans 14 amino acids. The DNA for the CDR3 is TGCGCCAGCAGCCTCGCGGCTAGTCGAGAGACCCAGTACTTC. Residues: CASSLAASRETQYF.

This clone is a singleton in its sample. V gene TRBV19 combines with J gene TRBJ1-5; D is unclear. CDR3 length: 15 residues. Between the trimmed V and J ends, which lost 4 bases and 0 bases, there was a span of 10 bases. Germline V gene data show CDR1 as LNHDA and CDR2 as SQIVND (reference sequence). This chain's CDR3 is CASSNTLYSNQPQHF. The CDR3 DNA reads as TGTGCCAGTAGTAACACACTTTATAGCAATCAGCCCCAGCATTTT.

This clone was observed a handful of times. The chain recombines TRBV25-1 with TRBJ1-6, with D unresolved. The CDR3 is 14 amino acids. V was shortened by 1 base and J by 7 bases, with 8 bases between the two germline ends. The germline gives CDR1 MGHDK, CDR2 SYGVNS. The CDR3 region is CASSEFTGNSPLHF. CDR3 sequence (DNA): TGTGCCAGCAGTGAATTTACGGGGAATTCACCCCTCCACTTT. Full variable domain (missing parts from reference TRBV25-1 and TRBJ1-6): EADIYQTPRYLVIGTGKKITLECSQTMGHDKMYWYQQDPGMELHLIHYSYGVNSTEKGDLSSESTVSRIRTEHFPLTLESARPSHTSQYLCASSEFTGNSPLHFGNGTRLTVT.

The rearrangement links TRBV4-2 to TRBJ2-6; D is possibly TRBD1 (6 bases). The CDR3 consists of 17 residues. Germline V gene sequence: CDR1 LGHNA, CDR2 YNFKEQ. V gave up 0 bases and J gave up 3 bases, with 12 bases separating them. The DNA of the CDR3 is TGTGCCAGCAGCCAAGATAGTAACAGGGATGGGGCCAACGTCCTGACTTTC. This gives the protein CASSQDSNRDGANVLTF.

This chain uses TRBV6-1 with TRBJ2-5, with 9 nucleotides matching TRBD2. Germline CDR1 MNHNS, CDR2 SASEGT. The CDR3 spans 16 residues. The ends lost 3 bases at V and 0 bases at J; junction bases unmatched: 5. In DNA form, the CDR3 reads TGTGCCAGCAGTGAGGCTGCGGGGGGGTACCAAGAGACCCAGTACTTC. Amino acids: CASSEAAGGYQETQYF.

V is TRBV5-1 and J is TRBJ2-5; D unresolved. This CDR3 is built from 12 residues. Deletions cut 4 bases from V and 3 bases from J, with 7 bases between. From germline, CDR1 is SGHRS and CDR2 YFSETQ. CDR3 protein: CASSPGEETQYF. CDR3 nucleotide sequence: TGCGCCAGCAGCCCAGGTGAAGAGACCCAGTACTTC.

The chain couples TRBV5-1 to TRBJ2-5; 8 nucleotides agree with TRBD1. This CDR3 contains 14 residues. With 1 base clipped from V and 5 bases from J, the junction kept 4 bases outside the gene matches. CDR1 SGHRS and CDR2 YFSETQ come from the germline V gene. The CDR3 sequence is CASSLKQGEETQYF. CDR3 coding DNA: TGCGCCAGCAGCTTGAAACAGGGGGAGGAGACCCAGTACTTC. Full variable domain (rest looked up from reference TRBV5-1 and TRBJ2-5): KAGVTQTPRYLIKTRGQQVTLSCSPISGHRSVSWYQQTPGQGLQFLFEYFSETQRNKGNFPGRFSGRQFSNSRSEMNVSTLELGDSALYLCASSLKQGEETQYFGPGTRLLVL.

The chain carries TRBV7-9 and TRBJ2-1; 7 bases map to TRBD2. The CDR3 totals 16 residues. Germline assignment: CDR1 SEHNR and CDR2 FQNEAQ (reference sequence). Trimming removed 2 bases from V and 5 bases from J; junction bases left unmatched: 9. The CDR3 region is CASSLNRLAPHNEQFF. For the CDR3, the DNA is TGTGCCAGCAGCTTAAACCGACTAGCTCCCCACAATGAGCAGTTCTTC.

V usage is TRBV2 and J usage is TRBJ2-2; D is perhaps TRBD1 or TRBD2 (5 bases each). The germline gives CDR1 SNHLY, CDR2 FYNNEI. CDR3 size: 13 residues. V shed 6 bases and J shed 4 bases, with 9 bases lying between them. Here the CDR3 reads CASRRDGTGELFF. The CDR3 DNA is TGTGCCAGCAGACGGGACGGCACCGGGGAGCTGTTTTTT.

The chain links TRBV6-6 to TRBJ1-2; D unresolved. Germline loops: CDR1 MNHNY, CDR2 SVGAGI (reference sequence). The CDR3 consists of 12 residues. Trimming took 6 bases from V and 2 from J, leaving 7 bases between them. The CDR3 DNA is TGTGCCAGCAGCCCGACCAACTATGGCTACACCTTC. As protein: CASSPTNYGYTF.

This chain links TRBV9 with TRBJ1-5; D uncertain. Germline V gives CDR1 SGDLS, CDR2 YYNGEE. The CDR3 is 15 amino acids. The V and J ends lost 2 bases and 2 bases respectively, with 11 bases between them. The CDR3 DNA is TGTGCCAGCAGCGTGATGGGGATCGGCAATCAGCCCCAGCATTTT. It specifies CASSVMGIGNQPQHF.

A few counts support this clone. The gene calls are TRBV2 and TRBJ1-5; no clear D. From germline, CDR1 is SNHLY and CDR2 FYNNEI. V lost 4 bases and J lost 1, with 11 bases in between. The CDR3 runs to 15 residues. CDR3 DNA sequence: TGTGCCAGCAGTGTATCGAGGGAAAGCAATCAGCCCCAGCATTTT. Translating gives CASSVSRESNQPQHF.

V is TRBV6-1 and J is TRBJ1-5; TRBD1 matches 8 bases. The CDR3 is 15 amino acids. J gave up 7 bases and V 1 base, and 6 bases lay outside the gene matches. The germline CDR1 and CDR2 sequences are MNHNS and SASEGT. The CDR3, as DNA: TGTGCCAGCAGTGAAGGGCAGGGGGCAAGGCAGCCCCAGCATTTT. Its translation: CASSEGQGARQPQHF.

The chain combines TRBV27 with TRBJ2-3; TRBD1 matches 7 bases. The length of the CDR3 is 14 residues. The V segment lost 5 bases and the J segment 7 bases; nucleotides outside the gene matches: 9. CDR1 and CDR2 from the germline V gene are MNHEY and SMNVEV (reference sequence). In DNA, the CDR3 is TGTGCCAGCAGTCTCAACAGGGGTTCCTATACGCAGTATTTT. This sequence encodes CASSLNRGSYTQYF.